This T cell receptor beta chain is drawn from a study of T cells in Graves' hyperthyroidism and ophthalmopathy. Trimming removed 2 bases at V and 3 bases at J, with 10 bases between. This CDR3 contains 14 residues. TCR beta CDR3 sequences were amplified from RNA transcripts. Researchers ran a first-round RT-PCR on the TCR CDR3 using the HTBI primer set. TCRdb called the multiplex PCR reads again in MiXCR, with one record for every CDR3 protein. Among about 420,000 distinct CDR3 sequences listed, around 13% were seen once. The source material was blood. V is TRBV12-3 or TRBV12-4 and J is TRBJ2-5, with D hard to call. The sequence came from a woman under 30 with Graves' hyperthyroidism. The CDR3 is CASSLFSNEETQYF. CDR3 nucleotide sequence: TGTGCCAGCAGTTTATTTAGTAACGAAGAGACCCAGTACTTC.